These 24 T cell receptor beta chains originate from one sample sequenced in a study of cytomegalovirus exposure and HLA in healthy donors. PCR involved 60 Vbeta and 13 Jbeta primers. The data were produced by immunoSEQ multiplex PCR, yet TCRdb's version contains in-frame clones alone and is incomplete. The sample carries roughly 150,000 clones, approximately 71% recorded once. Source material: PBMCs. All receptors derive from a man younger than 45 in good health and CMV-seropositive.

Of note for this clone: Compared with germline, one end of the junction differs, possibly owing to a read error. V is TRBV6-5 and J is TRBJ1-2; 11 bases are a match to TRBD1. CDR1 is MNHEY and CDR2 is SVGAGI in the germline V gene. The CDR3 extends over 16 amino acids. CDR3 DNA sequence: TGTGCCAGCAGTTACTCGAGGACAGGGGGCAGCTATGGCCACACCTTC. Its translation: CASSYSRTGGSYGHTF.

The chain combines TRBV5-1 with TRBJ2-7; 7 bases align to TRBD1. The J segment lost 4 bases and the V segment lost 0 bases, leaving 7 bases of the junction unmatched. From germline, CDR1 is SGHRS and CDR2 YFSETQ. The CDR3 length is 15 residues. This CDR3 is CASSLAEGQAYEQYF. CDR3 DNA: TGCGCCAGCAGCTTGGCCGAAGGACAGGCATACGAGCAGTACTTC.

This rearrangement joins TRBV9 to TRBJ2-5; 8 bases map to TRBD1. The CDR3 extends over 15 amino acids. Trimming removed 4 bases from V and 0 bases from J; junction bases left unmatched: 5. CDR1 and CDR2 from the germline V gene are SGDLS and YYNGEE. The CDR3 DNA is TGTGCCAGCAGCTCCCGACAGGGGTACCAAGAGACCCAGTACTTC. Protein product: CASSSRQGYQETQYF.

The chain combines TRBV19 with TRBJ1-1; D gene ambiguous. V was clipped by 4 bases and J by 4 bases, with 10 bases between them. Looked up from germline, CDR1 is LNHDA and CDR2 is SQIVND (reference sequence). The CDR3 covers 13 residues. DNA for the CDR3: TGTGCCAGTAGTAATTCGGTCGGCACTGAAGCTTTCTTT. Encoded protein: CASSNSVGTEAFF.

This rearrangement joins TRBV9 to TRBJ2-3; 7 bases map to TRBD2. Germline V CDR1 and CDR2: SGDLS, YYNGEE. The ends lost 4 bases at V and 4 bases at J; junction bases unmatched: 12. This CDR3 comprises 16 residues. CDR3 in amino acids: CASSSRPRGDADTQYF. The CDR3 DNA reads as TGTGCCAGCAGCTCCCGACCCCGGGGGGATGCAGATACGCAGTATTTT.

V is TRBV19 and J is TRBJ2-2; 8 bases agree with TRBD2. Germline V gene data show CDR1 as LNHDA and CDR2 as SQIVND (reference sequence). Trimming took 4 bases from V and 4 from J; bases not matched to a gene: 2. This CDR3 region has 14 residues. The CDR3 sequence is CASSSSGITGELFF. The CDR3 DNA reads as TGTGCCAGTAGTAGTAGCGGGATCACCGGGGAGCTGTTTTTT.

This chain links TRBV30 with TRBJ2-1; TRBD2 matches 8 bases. V was clipped by 6 bases and J by 2 bases; unmatched bases: 6. The CDR3 length is 14 residues. Germline V gene sequence: CDR1 GTSNPN, CDR2 SVGIG (reference sequence). The CDR3: CACELADTYNEQFF. CDR3 sequence (DNA): TGTGCCTGTGAACTAGCGGATACCTACAATGAGCAGTTCTTC.

V usage is TRBV10-1 and J usage is TRBJ2-2; TRBD1 might be the D (6 bases). The CDR3 is 13 residues long. Germline V CDR1 and CDR2: WNHNN, SYGVQD (reference sequence). V was clipped by 11 bases and J by 5 bases, with 15 bases between them. The CDR3 spells CARTHRDTGELFF. CDR3 in DNA: TGCGCCCGAACCCACAGGGATACCGGGGAGCTGTTTTTT.

The rearrangement links TRBV7-9 to TRBJ1-1, with D perhaps matching TRBD1 (6 bases). This CDR3 has 15 amino acids. V was shortened by 1 base and J by 3 bases, with 12 bases between the two germline ends. Germline loops: CDR1 SEHNR, CDR2 FQNEAQ (reference sequence). The CDR3 region is CASSLGAGGDTEAFF. CDR3 DNA: TGTGCCAGCAGCTTAGGTGCGGGGGGCGACACTGAAGCTTTCTTT.

This clone was observed a few times. The CDR3 here is CASRPSGQETQYF. Written as DNA, the CDR3 is TGTGCCAGCAGACCTAGCGGCCAAGAGACCCAGTACTTC. The rearrangement joins TRBV6-6 to TRBJ2-5; 7 nucleotides line up with TRBD2. Germline trimming cut 6 bases from V and 1 base from J; bases unmatched to any gene: 2. The CDR3 is 13 residues long. CDR1 is MNHNY and CDR2 is SVGAGI in the germline V gene (reference sequence).

The rearrangement uses TRBV4-1 and TRBJ2-7, with D possibly matching TRBD2 (5 bases). Germline lookup yields CDR1 MGHRA and CDR2 YSYEKL. V lost 1 base and J 0 bases, leaving 19 bases between the germline ends. This CDR3 is 18 amino acids long. The CDR3 protein is CASSQATIPSPISYEQYF. In DNA form, the CDR3 reads TGCGCCAGCAGCCAAGCGACTATCCCGTCCCCGATCTCCTACGAGCAGTACTTC.

There are a few counts of this clone. V and J are TRBV4-1 and TRBJ2-7, with 11 bases aligning to TRBD1. The CDR3 is made up of 20 amino acids. The germline CDR1 and CDR2 sequences are MGHRA and YSYEKL. Trimming cost V 1 base and J 0 bases; bases outside gene matches: 14. The DNA for the CDR3 is TGCGCCAGCAGCCAAGTTAATTCCGGACAGGGGGCGGGGAGCTCCTACGAGCAGTACTTC. Residues: CASSQVNSGQGAGSSYEQYF.

CDR3 amino acids: CASRVLAGGGETDTQYF. The DNA for the CDR3 is TGTGCCAGTAGAGTACTAGCGGGAGGCGGAGAGACAGATACGCAGTATTTT. The chain combines TRBV19 with TRBJ2-3; 12 bases are a match to TRBD2. Germline V gives CDR1 LNHDA, CDR2 SQIVND (reference sequence). The CDR3 loop spans 17 amino acids. V lost 6 bases and J lost 3; bases outside the gene matches: 10.

The chain has TRBV5-1 and TRBJ2-7; 10 bases map to TRBD1. This CDR3 comprises 15 residues. CDR1 SGHRS and CDR2 YFSETQ come from the germline V gene. Germline trimming cut 4 bases from V and 3 bases from J; bases unmatched to any gene: 7. CDR3 region: CASSIETGGFYEQYF. CDR3 nucleotides: TGCGCCAGCAGCATAGAGACAGGGGGCTTCTACGAGCAGTACTTC.

This chain links TRBV28 with TRBJ1-1; TRBD1 is a possible D gene (6 bases). The CDR3 runs 16 residues. Germline-derived CDR1 and CDR2 are MDHEN and SYDVKM. Trimming removed 6 bases from V and 0 bases from J, with 17 bases in between. The CDR3 nucleotides are TGTGCCAGCAGCCCAAATCGGGGGGCCATGAACACTGAAGCTTTCTTT. The encoded protein is CASSPNRGAMNTEAFF.

J is TRBJ1-1 and V is TRBV5-6; 8 bases line up with TRBD1. Germline trimming cut 3 bases from V and 7 bases from J; bases unmatched to any gene: 11. The CDR3 sequence is 15 residues long. Per the germline V gene, CDR1 is SGHDT and CDR2 is YYEEEE. The chain's CDR3 is CASSSGGRGQDEAFF. The CDR3 DNA sequence: TGTGCCAGCAGCTCGGGGGGCAGGGGGCAGGATGAAGCTTTCTTT.

V and J are TRBV6-1 and TRBJ2-3; D might be TRBD1 (5 bases). Germline V gene lookup returns CDR1 MNHNS and CDR2 SASEGT. CDR3 size: 13 residues. V gave up 10 bases and J gave up 4 bases, with 15 bases separating them. The CDR3 reads CATRAPTPDTQYF. CDR3 nucleotide sequence: TGTGCCACCAGGGCCCCAACGCCAGATACGCAGTATTTT.

The rearrangement joins TRBV28 to TRBJ2-7, with D maybe TRBD1 (5 bases). The germline V gene encodes CDR1 MDHEN and CDR2 SYDVKM. Trimming pared 7 bases from V and 2 bases from J, leaving 15 bases between. The CDR3 loop spans 14 amino acids. Here the CDR3 DNA reads TGTGCCAGCACCCTTCCAGGGCAAGCCTACGAGCAGTACTTC. This codes for CASTLPGQAYEQYF.

The chain combines TRBV7-9 with TRBJ2-1; no clear D gene. Germline V lookup: CDR1 SEHNR, CDR2 FQNEAQ (reference sequence). The CDR3 is 16 amino acids. V was cut by 1 base and J by 8 bases, with 18 bases left in between. The CDR3 DNA is TGTGCCAGCAGCTTAGAAGTCAGCCGGATAGCACATGAGCAGTTCTTC. Protein product: CASSLEVSRIAHEQFF. Looking up the rest from reference TRBV7-9 and TRBJ2-1 gives the full variable domain: DTGVSQNPRHKITKRGQNVTFRCDPISEHNRLYWYRQTLGQGPEFLTYFQNEAQLEKSRLLSDRFSAERPKGSFSTLEIQRTEQGDSAMYLCASSLEVSRIAHEQFFGPGTRLTVL.

This clone was counted only a few times. This sequence joins TRBV27 and TRBJ2-3, with 8 bases aligning to TRBD1. This CDR3 has 14 residues. V shed 4 bases and J 2 bases; nucleotides not matched to a gene: 2. CDR1 is MNHEY, CDR2 SMNVEV, per germline (reference sequence). CDR3 amino acids: CASSWDRHTDTQYF. CDR3 nucleotides: TGTGCCAGCAGTTGGGACAGGCACACAGATACGCAGTATTTT.

V and J are TRBV6-5 and TRBJ2-7, with TRBD1 as a possible D gene (5 bases). Germline V lookup: CDR1 MNHEY, CDR2 SVGAGI. The CDR3 extends over 15 amino acids. V lost 6 bases and J lost 0, with 15 bases in between. CDR3 sequence (DNA): TGTGCCAGCAGCCAGGGTCTTCCCCACTCCTACGAGCAGTACTTC. Its protein is CASSQGLPHSYEQYF.

The chain combines TRBV7-3 with TRBJ2-2; 11 positions match TRBD2. CDR1 and CDR2 from the germline V gene are SGHTA and FQGTGA. The V gene end was trimmed by 5 bases and the J gene end by 8 bases; junction bases not matched to a gene: 7. This CDR3 is built from 15 residues. The CDR3 sequence: CASSIVAGGVGELFF. The CDR3 nucleotides read TGTGCCAGCAGCATAGTAGCGGGAGGGGTTGGGGAGCTGTTTTTT.

J is TRBJ2-2 and V is TRBV27, with 8 bases that match TRBD1. The CDR3 has 14 residues. CDR1 is MNHEY and CDR2 is SMNVEV in the germline V gene (reference sequence). Trimming at V came to 5 bases and at J to 7 bases, leaving 6 bases not matched to a gene. CDR3 in amino acids: CASSPGQGIGELFF. The CDR3 DNA is TGTGCCAGCAGTCCCGGACAGGGAATCGGGGAGCTGTTTTTT.

The rearrangement uses TRBV28 and TRBJ1-2; 8 bases are shared with TRBD1. Germline loops: CDR1 MDHEN, CDR2 SYDVKM. This CDR3 is 16 amino acids long. The V and J ends lost 2 bases and 4 bases, in that order; junction bases with no gene match: 9. The CDR3: CASSLKGPGGVYGYTF. CDR3 bases: TGTGCCAGCAGTTTAAAAGGGCCAGGGGGCGTCTATGGCTACACCTTC.